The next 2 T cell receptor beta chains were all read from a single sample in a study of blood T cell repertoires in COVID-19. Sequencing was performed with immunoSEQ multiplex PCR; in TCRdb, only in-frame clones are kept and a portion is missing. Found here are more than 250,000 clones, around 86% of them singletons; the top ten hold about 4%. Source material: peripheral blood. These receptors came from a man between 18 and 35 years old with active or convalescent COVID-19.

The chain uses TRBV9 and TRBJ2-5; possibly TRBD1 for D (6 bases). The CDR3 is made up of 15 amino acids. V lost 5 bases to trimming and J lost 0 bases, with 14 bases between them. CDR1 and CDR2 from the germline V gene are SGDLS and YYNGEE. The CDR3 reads CASSLSNRDQETQYF. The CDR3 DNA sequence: TGTGCCAGCAGTTTAAGCAACAGGGACCAAGAGACCCAGTACTTC.

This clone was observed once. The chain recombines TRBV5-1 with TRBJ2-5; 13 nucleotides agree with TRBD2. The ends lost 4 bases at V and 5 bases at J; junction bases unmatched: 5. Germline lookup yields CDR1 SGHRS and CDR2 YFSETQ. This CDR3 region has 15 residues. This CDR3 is CASSRGLAGMETQYF. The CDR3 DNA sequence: TGCGCCAGCAGCCGGGGACTAGCGGGGATGGAGACCCAGTACTTC.